Listed here are 18 T cell receptor beta chains from one sample, sequenced in a study of T cell responses to AZD1222 COVID-19 vaccine. Repertoires were generated with immunoSEQ multiplex PCR, while TCRdb's copy carries only in-frame clones and drops some. The sample consists of about 120,000 clones, more than 85% of them appearing once. The specimen comprised peripheral blood, sampled on day 0 of AZD1222 vaccination. Source of these receptors: an adult in good health.

The rearrangement links TRBV4-2 to TRBJ1-2, with unresolved D. CDR1 and CDR2 from the germline V gene are LGHNA and YNFKEQ. The CDR3 extends over 15 amino acids. The ends were cut back, 3 bases at V and 3 bases at J, with 14 bases in the middle. CDR3 coding DNA: TGTGCCAGCAGCCAGCCGAACAGCCGGGACTATGGCTACACCTTC. Translated, it gives CASSQPNSRDYGYTF.

The chain has TRBV6-6 and TRBJ2-6; D gene uncertain. The CDR3 loop spans 15 amino acids. The V gene lost 4 bases and the J gene lost 0 bases, with 7 bases spanning the gap. Per germline, CDR1 MNHNY and CDR2 SVGAGI (reference sequence). CDR3 DNA sequence: TGTGCCAGCAGTTTCCTTGTCTCTGGGGCCAACGTCCTGACTTTC. This encodes CASSFLVSGANVLTF.

This chain connects TRBV18 to TRBJ2-5; a weak D match, TRBD1 (6 bases). Germline CDR1 reads KGHSH; CDR2 reads LQKENI. Trimming shortened V by 3 bases and J by 4 bases, and 21 bases separated the two germline ends. CDR3 length: 17 residues. The CDR3 sequence is CASSPQRNRAEVETQYF. For the CDR3, the DNA is TGTGCCAGCTCACCCCAGAGGAACAGGGCAGAGGTAGAGACCCAGTACTTC.

The V and J genes are TRBV9 and TRBJ1-2; TRBD1 is a possible D gene (5 bases). CDR3 length: 13 amino acids. Germline CDR1 reads SGDLS; CDR2 reads YYNGEE. Between the trimmed V and J ends, which lost 6 bases and 6 bases, there was a span of 15 bases. This CDR3 is CASTPGTRHGYTF. The DNA of the CDR3 is TGTGCCAGCACCCCCGGGACTAGGCATGGCTACACCTTC. Full variable domain (remainder filled in from reference TRBV9 and TRBJ1-2): DSGVTQTPKHLITATGQRVTLRCSPRSGDLSVYWYQQSLDQGLQFLIQYYNGEERAKGNILERFSAQQFPDLHSELNLSSLELGDSALYFCASTPGTRHGYTFGSGTRLTVV.

This chain connects TRBV28 to TRBJ2-5, with D possibly being TRBD1 or TRBD2 (5 bases each). Germline V gene sequence: CDR1 MDHEN, CDR2 SYDVKM. The CDR3 has 14 amino acids. The ends were cut back, 5 bases at V and 2 bases at J, with 12 bases in the middle. CDR3 DNA: TGTGCCAGCAGTCCCGGTGGGGGACAAGAGACCCAGTACTTC. It encodes CASSPGGGQETQYF.

The chain uses TRBV11-2 and TRBJ1-3; D might be TRBD1 (6 bases). Trimming removed 1 base at V and 0 bases at J, with 13 bases between. The CDR3 spans 17 residues. Germline loops: CDR1 SGHAT, CDR2 FQNNGV. CDR3 loop: CASSLVTGGHSGNTIYF. For the CDR3, the DNA is TGTGCCAGCAGCTTAGTGACAGGAGGTCACTCTGGAAACACCATATATTTT. The whole variable domain, remainder taken from reference TRBV11-2 and TRBJ1-3, is EAGVAQSPRYKIIEKRQSVAFWCNPISGHATLYWYQQILGQGPKLLIQFQNNGVVDDSQLPKDRFSAERLKGVDSTLKIQPAKLEDSAVYLCASSLVTGGHSGNTIYFGEGSWLTVV.

The rearrangement uses TRBV6-5 and TRBJ1-3; D call uncertain. V was shortened by 6 bases and J by 1 base, with 13 bases between the two germline ends. The V gene's germline CDR1 is MNHEY and CDR2 SVGAGI. The CDR3 sequence is 15 residues long. The CDR3 sequence: CASRRLPMSGNTIYF. CDR3 in DNA: TGTGCCAGCAGACGATTGCCAATGTCTGGAAACACCATATATTTT.

The V call is TRBV2, the J call TRBJ2-2, with D possibly TRBD2 on 5 matching bases. Germline values: CDR1 SNHLY, CDR2 FYNNEI. CDR3 length: 15 residues. V gave up 6 bases and J gave up 7 bases, with 18 bases separating them. CDR3 sequence: CASSFTQRAYGELFF. CDR3 in DNA: TGTGCCAGCAGCTTCACTCAGAGGGCGTACGGGGAGCTGTTTTTT.

This rearrangement joins TRBV27 to TRBJ2-1; 9 bases are shared with TRBD2. This CDR3 region has 14 residues. Unmatched junction bases numbered 3, after V lost 3 bases and J lost 6 bases. Per the germline V gene, CDR1 is MNHEY and CDR2 is SMNVEV (reference sequence). CDR3 in DNA: TGTGCCAGCAGTTTCCGCGGGGGGGTCAATGAGCAGTTCTTC. This translates into CASSFRGGVNEQFF.

This clone was seen a few times. This sequence joins TRBV19 and TRBJ1-2; the D is unclear. Germline CDR1 is LNHDA and CDR2 is SQIVND (reference sequence). This CDR3 contains 13 residues. The V and J ends lost 6 bases and 4 bases respectively, with 12 bases between them. The CDR3 is CASRPDPFYGYTF. The CDR3 nucleotides read TGTGCCAGTAGACCGGACCCGTTCTATGGCTACACCTTC.

In its sample, this clone was seen a few times. This chain uses TRBV18 with TRBJ2-1; TRBD2 aligns across 9 bases. Germline-derived CDR1 and CDR2 are KGHSH and LQKENI. The CDR3 has 15 amino acids. Trimming at V came to 1 base and at J to 7 bases, leaving 5 bases not matched to a gene. The CDR3 DNA sequence: TGTGCCAGCTCACCACTAGCGGGAGAGGTTAATGAGCAGTTCTTC. This codes for CASSPLAGEVNEQFF.

This chain joins TRBV12-3 or TRBV12-4 and TRBJ2-1; no clear D. This CDR3 comprises 11 residues. Trimming removed 5 bases from V and 9 bases from J, with 8 bases in between. The CDR3 DNA reads TGTGCCAGCAGTCGACTTGTTGAGCAGTTCTTC. Translation: CASSRLVEQFF.

V usage is TRBV7-9 and J usage is TRBJ1-2; weak D call: TRBD1 (5 bases). V lost 4 bases and J 8 bases, leaving 5 bases between the germline ends. The germline V gene encodes CDR1 SEHNR and CDR2 FQNEAQ (reference sequence). This CDR3 spans 10 amino acids. CDR3 loop: CASSWGGYTF. The CDR3 region has the DNA TGTGCCAGCAGCTGGGGGGGCTACACCTTC.

The V gene is TRBV6-1, the J gene TRBJ2-7; TRBD1 agrees at 8 bases. CDR3 length: 16 amino acids. The germline V gene encodes CDR1 MNHNS and CDR2 SASEGT. V lost 1 base and J lost 3; bases outside the gene matches: 8. The CDR3 region is CASSEGEDREIYEQYF. CDR3 nucleotides: TGTGCCAGCAGTGAAGGCGAGGACAGGGAGATCTACGAGCAGTACTTC.

The chain has TRBV19 and TRBJ1-2; D uncertain. Germline CDR1 reads LNHDA; CDR2 reads SQIVND (reference sequence). Trimming cost V 4 bases and J 6 bases, with 12 bases left between them. CDR3 length equals 13 residues. The CDR3 DNA sequence: TGTGCCAGTAGTACCTTCTTTTCCGATGGCTACACCTTC. It is translated as CASSTFFSDGYTF.

The rearrangement uses TRBV11-2 and TRBJ2-7; no reliable D call. The CDR3 consists of 13 residues. The V end was cut by 3 bases, the J end by 1 base, with 7 bases between. Germline CDR1 SGHAT, CDR2 FQNNGV. CDR3 residues: CASSFLESYEQYF. DNA of the CDR3: TGTGCCAGCAGCTTTCTCGAATCCTACGAGCAGTACTTC. Based on the CDR3 plus reference TRBV11-2 and TRBJ2-7, the full variable domain is EAGVAQSPRYKIIEKRQSVAFWCNPISGHATLYWYQQILGQGPKLLIQFQNNGVVDDSQLPKDRFSAERLKGVDSTLKIQPAKLEDSAVYLCASSFLESYEQYFGPGTRLTVT.

This chain connects TRBV3-1 (or the pseudogene TRBV3-2) to TRBJ1-2; 7 bases agree with TRBD1. Looked up from germline, CDR1 is LGHDT and CDR2 is YNNKEL (reference sequence). The length of the CDR3 is 14 residues. With V trimmed by 3 bases and J by 4 bases, 5 bases remained unmatched. The CDR3 bases are TGTGCCAGCAGCCACCTACAGGGGACCTATGGCTACACCTTC. This encodes CASSHLQGTYGYTF.

The V and J genes are TRBV6-5 and TRBJ2-7; 7 positions match TRBD2. V gave up 5 bases and J gave up 0 bases; unmatched junction bases: 4. CDR1 MNHEY and CDR2 SVGAGI come from the germline V gene. This CDR3 has 14 residues. CDR3: CASSTRTSSYEQYF. The CDR3 coding sequence is TGTGCCAGCAGTACGCGGACTAGCTCCTACGAGCAGTACTTC.